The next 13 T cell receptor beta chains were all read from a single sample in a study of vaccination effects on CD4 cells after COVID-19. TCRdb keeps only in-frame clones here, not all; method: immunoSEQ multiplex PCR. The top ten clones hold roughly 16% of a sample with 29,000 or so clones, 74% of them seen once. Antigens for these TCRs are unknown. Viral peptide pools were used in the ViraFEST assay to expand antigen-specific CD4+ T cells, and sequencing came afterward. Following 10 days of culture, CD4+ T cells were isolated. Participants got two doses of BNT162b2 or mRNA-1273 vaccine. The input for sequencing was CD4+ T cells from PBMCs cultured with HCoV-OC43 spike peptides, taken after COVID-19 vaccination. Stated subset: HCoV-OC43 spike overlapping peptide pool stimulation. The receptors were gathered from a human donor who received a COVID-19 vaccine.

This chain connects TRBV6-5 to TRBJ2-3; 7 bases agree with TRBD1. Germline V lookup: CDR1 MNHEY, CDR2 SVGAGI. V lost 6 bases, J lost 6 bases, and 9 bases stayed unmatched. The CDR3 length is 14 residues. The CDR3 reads CASRGGSEWDTQYF. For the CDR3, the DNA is TGTGCCAGCAGAGGGGGCAGCGAGTGGGATACGCAGTATTTT.

The CDR3 sequence: CASSFTIRGPQNGYTF. In DNA form, the CDR3 reads TGTGCCAGCAGCTTTACTATCAGGGGTCCTCAAAATGGCTACACCTTC. The V gene is TRBV5-4, the J gene TRBJ1-2; a weak D match, TRBD1 (6 bases). The germline V and J ends were trimmed by 2 bases and 6 bases, with 20 bases remaining between them. This CDR3 has 16 amino acids. CDR1 and CDR2 from the germline V gene are SGHNT and YYREEE (reference sequence).

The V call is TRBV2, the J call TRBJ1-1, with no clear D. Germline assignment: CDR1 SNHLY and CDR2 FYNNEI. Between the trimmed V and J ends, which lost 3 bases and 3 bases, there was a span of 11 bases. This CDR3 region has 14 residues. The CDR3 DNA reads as TGTGCCAGCAGTGATTCCGACTTGGACACTGAAGCTTTCTTT. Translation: CASSDSDLDTEAFF. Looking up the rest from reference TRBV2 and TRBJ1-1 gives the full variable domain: EPEVTQTPSHQVTQMGQEVILRCVPISNHLYFYWYRQILGQKVEFLVSFYNNEISEKSEIFDDQFSVERPDGSNFTLKIRSTKLEDSAMYFCASSDSDLDTEAFFGQGTRLTVV.

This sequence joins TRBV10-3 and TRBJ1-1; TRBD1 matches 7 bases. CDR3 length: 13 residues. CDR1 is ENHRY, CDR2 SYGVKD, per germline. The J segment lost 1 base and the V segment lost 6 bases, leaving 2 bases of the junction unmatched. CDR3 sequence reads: CAIRGDRNTEAFF. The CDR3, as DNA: TGTGCCATCAGGGGGGACAGGAACACTGAAGCTTTCTTT.

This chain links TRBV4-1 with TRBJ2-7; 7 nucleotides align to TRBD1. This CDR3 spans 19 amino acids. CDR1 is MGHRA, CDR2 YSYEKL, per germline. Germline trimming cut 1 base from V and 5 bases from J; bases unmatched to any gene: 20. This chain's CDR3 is CASSQGVFYRGVLGHEQYF. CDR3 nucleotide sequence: TGCGCCAGCAGCCAAGGGGTGTTTTACAGGGGCGTTCTTGGCCACGAGCAGTACTTC.

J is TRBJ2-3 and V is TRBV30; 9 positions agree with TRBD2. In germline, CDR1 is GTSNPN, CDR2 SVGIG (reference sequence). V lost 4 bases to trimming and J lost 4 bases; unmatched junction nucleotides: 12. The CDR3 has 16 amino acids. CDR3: CAWTPGTRGGADTQYF. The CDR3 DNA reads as TGTGCCTGGACCCCAGGAACGCGGGGGGGCGCAGATACGCAGTATTTT.

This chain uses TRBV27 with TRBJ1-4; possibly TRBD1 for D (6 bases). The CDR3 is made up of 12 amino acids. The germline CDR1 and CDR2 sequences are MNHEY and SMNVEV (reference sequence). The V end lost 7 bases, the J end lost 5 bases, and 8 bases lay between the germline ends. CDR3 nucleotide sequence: TGTGCCAGCAAGGGGGGAAATGAAAAACTGTTTTTT. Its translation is CASKGGNEKLFF.

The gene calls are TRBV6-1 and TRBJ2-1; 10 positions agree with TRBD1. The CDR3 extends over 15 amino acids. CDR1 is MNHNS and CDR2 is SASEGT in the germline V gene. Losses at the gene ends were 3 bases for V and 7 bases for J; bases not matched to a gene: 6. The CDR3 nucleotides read TGTGCCAGCAGTGAGGACAGGGGGAGTCGGAATGAGCAGTTCTTC. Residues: CASSEDRGSRNEQFF.

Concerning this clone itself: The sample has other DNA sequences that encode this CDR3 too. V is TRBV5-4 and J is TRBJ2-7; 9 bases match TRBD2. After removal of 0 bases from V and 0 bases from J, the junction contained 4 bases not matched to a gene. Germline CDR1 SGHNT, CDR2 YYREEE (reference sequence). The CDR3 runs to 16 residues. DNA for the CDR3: TGTGCCAGCAGCTTGGGGCGGGGGGGAAGCTCCTACGAGCAGTACTTC. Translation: CASSLGRGGSSYEQYF.

The CDR3, as DNA: TGTGCCAGCTCACCACTCGGACAGGGGAACTCCTACAATGAGCAGTTCTTC. Encoded protein: CASSPLGQGNSYNEQFF. The chain carries TRBV18 and TRBJ2-1; 9 bases match TRBD1. The CDR3 loop spans 17 amino acids. V trimming: 1 base; J trimming: 0 bases; junction bases outside the gene matches: 4. CDR1 is KGHSH, CDR2 LQKENI, per germline.

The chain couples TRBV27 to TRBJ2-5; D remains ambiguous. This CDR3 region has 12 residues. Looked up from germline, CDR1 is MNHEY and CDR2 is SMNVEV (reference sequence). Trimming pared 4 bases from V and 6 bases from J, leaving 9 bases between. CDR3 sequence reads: CASSSSAKTQYF. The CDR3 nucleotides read TGTGCCAGCAGTTCCTCCGCGAAGACCCAGTACTTC.

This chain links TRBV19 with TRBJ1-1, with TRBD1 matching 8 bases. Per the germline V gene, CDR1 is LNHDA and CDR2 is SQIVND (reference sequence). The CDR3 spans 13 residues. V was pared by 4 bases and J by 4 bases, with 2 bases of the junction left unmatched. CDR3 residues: CASSTTGGTEAFF. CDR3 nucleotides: TGTGCCAGTAGTACCACAGGGGGCACTGAAGCTTTCTTT.

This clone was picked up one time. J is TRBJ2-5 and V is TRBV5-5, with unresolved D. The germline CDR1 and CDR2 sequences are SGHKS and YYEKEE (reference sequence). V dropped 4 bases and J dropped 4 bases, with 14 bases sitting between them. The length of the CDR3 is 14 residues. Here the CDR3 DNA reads TGTGCCAGCAGCCCAAGACCCCTCGGAGAGACCCAGTACTTC. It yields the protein CASSPRPLGETQYF.